Listed below are T cell receptor beta chains from one sample, sequenced in a study of T cells in tuberculosis. Here immunoSEQ multiplex PCR was the method, and the copy in TCRdb shows in-frame clones only, minus some. The sample yields about 33,000 clones, roughly 92% seen once. Sequencing was performed on PBMCs. These receptor sequences come from a donor aged 5-35 years with latent tuberculosis or without tuberculosis infection. Some clones in this sample may be carry-over from other donors' samples. Both conserved end residues are part of each CDR3. The order of the fields is V gene, J gene, D gene, clone size, CDR3 DNA, CDR3 protein. D genes are given only for firm matches. The size entry is marked missing in some rows and otherwise reads once, few, many or a size class.

TRBV30	TRBJ1-2	TRBD1	.	TGTGCCTGGAAGGGGCCAATCCAAATGGACAGGGGGGCAACACGATCTACTAACTATGGCTACACCTTC	CAWKGPIQMDRGATRSTNYGYTF
TRBV5-1	TRBJ1-1	.	once	TGCGCCAGCAGCATGGCGGGGAACACTGAAGCTTTCTTT	CASSMAGNTEAFF
TRBV16	TRBJ1-2	.	once	TGTGCCAGCAGCCAGGGGACAGGCTACACCTTC	CASSQGTGYTF
TRBV12-5	TRBJ1-5	.	few	TGTGCTAGTGGTTTGGTACTTTTTGGGCAGGGCCGGGCAGATCAGCCCCAGCATTTT	CASGLVLFGQGRADQPQHF
TRBV28	TRBJ2-7	.	once	TGTGCCAGCAGAGACCCGAGGTCCTACGAGCAGTACTTC	CASRDPRSYEQYF
TRBV5-8	TRBJ1-4	.	.	TGTGCCAGCAGCTCCGCCGGACAGAGTACTACAACTAATGAAAAACTGTTTTTT	CASSSAGQSTTTNEKLFF
TRBV6-1	TRBJ2-1	TRBD1	once	TGTGCCAGCAGTGATGGACAGGGGGCGATCAATGAGCAGTTCTTC	CASSDGQGAINEQFF
TRBV6-1	TRBJ2-1	TRBD2	.	TGTGCCAGCAGTGCAGGAGGACTAGCGGGGGGGAGCTCCTACAATGAGCAGTTCTTC	CASSAGGLAGGSSYNEQFF
TRBV11-2	TRBJ2-1	.	.	TGTGCCAGCAGCTTACAAGCGGACCTCAACAACTACAATGAGCAGTTCTTC	CASSLQADLNNYNEQFF
TRBV7-6	TRBJ2-1	TRBD1	few	TGTGCCAGCAGCTTAAGCCCTAAGGGGGCCGATGAGCAGTTCTTC	CASSLSPKGADEQFF
TRBV18	TRBJ2-5	TRBD1	few	TGTGCCAGCTCAGGGAGACAGGGAAGGAGAGAGACCCAGTACTTC	CASSGRQGRRETQYF
TRBV15	TRBJ2-1	TRBD2	once	TGTGCCACCAGCATACAGCGTTTAAGGACTAGCCGAACCTACAATGAGCAGTTCTTC	CATSIQRLRTSRTYNEQFF
TRBV5-1	TRBJ2-1	.	.	TGCGCCAGCAGCTTGTCGACAACTAATGAGCAGTTCTTC	CASSLSTTNEQFF
TRBV19	TRBJ1-1	TRBD1	few	TGTGCCAGTAGTACGCGAGGGGGACAGGGGTTCGCTGAAGCTTTCTTT	CASSTRGGQGFAEAFF
TRBV18	TRBJ2-2	.	.	TGTGCCAGCTCACCACAACAGGGTATGGACACCGGGGAGCTGTTTTTT	CASSPQQGMDTGELFF
TRBV13	TRBJ2-7	.	once	TGTGCCAGCAGCCACAGGGTTACCTACGAGCAGTACTTC	CASSHRVTYEQYF
TRBV30	TRBJ1-4	TRBD1	.	TGTGCCTTGGACCGGGACAGGGGTGAAAAACTGTTTTTT	CALDRDRGEKLFF